Following are 21 T cell receptor beta chains from one sample sequenced in a study of immune evolution from preneoplasia to lung adenocarcinoma. Sequencing used immunoSEQ multiplex PCR; TCRdb keeps in-frame clones, though not all of them. The sample has 3,600 or so clones, 65% to 80% seen once. Sequenced material: FFPE lung adenocarcinoma in situ tissue. The receptors shown here come from a person aged 55-79 years with lung adenocarcinoma.

The chain combines TRBV27 with TRBJ2-3; D uncertain. CDR1 MNHEY and CDR2 SMNVEV come from the germline V gene (reference sequence). The V and J ends lost 7 bases and 0 bases respectively, with 17 bases between them. CDR3 size: 16 residues. DNA of the CDR3: TGTGCCAGCATGAATTCCCCGAAGCCTAGCACAGATACGCAGTATTTT. This codes for CASMNSPKPSTDTQYF.

Note on this clone: Other DNA sequences in the same sample also yield this CDR3. The genes are TRBV4-3 and TRBJ2-5, with 8 positions matching TRBD1. In germline, CDR1 is LGHNA, CDR2 YSLEER. J lost 5 bases, V lost 0 bases, and 8 bases had no gene match. The CDR3 consists of 16 residues. The chain's CDR3 is CASSQEGSRGLETQYF. CDR3 in DNA: TGCGCCAGCAGCCAAGAAGGGAGCAGGGGGCTCGAGACCCAGTACTTC.

The rearrangement links TRBV6-4 to TRBJ2-7; a weak D match, TRBD1 (5 bases). The CDR3 has 12 residues. The ends were cut back, 7 bases at V and 6 bases at J, with 13 bases in the middle. Germline lookup yields CDR1 MRHNA and CDR2 SNTAGT. The CDR3: CASKMVQGEQYF. CDR3 nucleotide sequence: TGTGCCAGCAAAATGGTTCAGGGCGAGCAGTACTTC.

The rearrangement links TRBV4-3 to TRBJ1-6; no firm D call. This CDR3 has 15 amino acids. Germline V gene lookup returns CDR1 LGHNA and CDR2 YSLEER. V lost 0 bases and J 4 bases, leaving 7 bases between the germline ends. CDR3 sequence reads: CASSQDGVYNSPLHF. The CDR3 DNA reads TGCGCCAGCAGCCAAGATGGCGTTTATAATTCACCCCTCCACTTT.

This clone was counted a few times. The chain uses TRBV7-8 and TRBJ2-5; perhaps TRBD2 as D (5 bases). The CDR3 spans 14 residues. Germline V lookup: CDR1 SGHVS, CDR2 FQNEAQ. Trimming cost V 5 bases and J 2 bases, with 12 bases left between them. The CDR3 DNA follows: TGTGCCAGCAGCAGGTCCCGAGGGCAAGAGACCCAGTACTTC. Residues: CASSRSRGQETQYF.

DNA for the CDR3: TGTGCCAGCAGCTTAGGCGGGGGCCCCTACAATGAGCAGTTCTTC. Translated: CASSLGGGPYNEQFF. The chain carries TRBV7-2 and TRBJ2-1, with D possibly TRBD2 on 7 matching bases. The CDR3 loop spans 15 amino acids. Trimming shortened V by 1 base and J by 2 bases, and 9 bases separated the two germline ends. The V gene's germline CDR1 is SGHTA and CDR2 FQGNSA.

This sequence joins TRBV2 and TRBJ2-2; TRBD2 agrees at 15 bases. This CDR3 comprises 17 residues. The V gene's germline CDR1 is SNHLY and CDR2 FYNNEI. With 7 bases clipped from V and 6 bases from J, the junction kept 9 bases outside the gene matches. The DNA of the CDR3 is TGTGCCAGCACCCCGGGACTAGCGGGGGGCGCCTCCGGGGAGCTGTTTTTT. Translating it yields CASTPGLAGGASGELFF.

This clone turned up a few times. The DNA for the CDR3 is TGTGCCAGCAGTGGGACTAGCCGGGGGTCCGGGGCCAACGTCCTGACTTTC. Amino acid sequence: CASSGTSRGSGANVLTF. The genes are TRBV6-1 and TRBJ2-6; 8 bases fit TRBD2. J gave up 4 bases and V 4 bases, and 9 bases lay outside the gene matches. The CDR3 has 17 residues. The germline CDR1 and CDR2 sequences are MNHNS and SASEGT.

This sequence joins TRBV28 and TRBJ2-7, with D perhaps TRBD2 (6 bases). This CDR3 is built from 14 residues. CDR1 is MDHEN, CDR2 SYDVKM, per germline. V gave up 6 bases and J gave up 2 bases, with 14 bases separating them. The CDR3 reads CASRTRQSAYEQYF. The DNA of the CDR3 is TGTGCCAGCAGGACTAGACAGTCGGCCTACGAGCAGTACTTC.

J is TRBJ1-2 and V is TRBV9, with D hard to call. Germline CDR1 SGDLS, CDR2 YYNGEE. Trimming took 2 bases from V and 4 from J, leaving 6 bases between them. The length of the CDR3 is 12 residues. Written as DNA, the CDR3 is TGTGCCAGCAGCGTCGACTTCTATGGCTACACCTTC. It specifies CASSVDFYGYTF.

The V gene is TRBV27, the J gene TRBJ2-5; either TRBD1 or TRBD2 may supply D (6 bases each). The CDR3 runs to 15 residues. Germline-derived CDR1 and CDR2 are MNHEY and SMNVEV (reference sequence). V lost 1 base, J lost 2 bases, and 11 bases lay in between. Here the CDR3 DNA reads TGTGCCAGCAGTTTATTGGGGGGCAAACAAGAGACCCAGTACTTC. Translated: CASSLLGGKQETQYF.

In DNA, the CDR3 is TGTGCCAGCAGACCCCGGGGGGGGCAGGGTCAGCCCCAGCATTTT. It encodes CASRPRGGQGQPQHF. The chain uses TRBV6-5 and TRBJ1-5; tentatively, D is TRBD1 (6 bases). This CDR3 has 15 amino acids. V was shortened by 6 bases and J by 6 bases, with 18 bases between the two germline ends. Germline V gene lookup returns CDR1 MNHEY and CDR2 SVGAGI.

V usage is TRBV6-6 and J usage is TRBJ1-3, with 7 positions matching TRBD1. Germline lookup yields CDR1 MNHNY and CDR2 SVGAGI (reference sequence). The V and J ends lost 6 bases and 2 bases, in that order; junction bases with no gene match: 10. The CDR3 is 16 amino acids. The CDR3 region is CASRRGGTATGNTIYF. In DNA, the CDR3 is TGTGCCAGCAGACGTGGGGGGACAGCCACTGGAAACACCATATATTTT.

This clone has only one observation. One end of the junction does not line up with germline, which may come from a read error. The chain joins TRBV10-3 to TRBJ1-6, with 10 nucleotides matching TRBD1. The germline CDR1 and CDR2 sequences are ENHRY and SYGVKD. This CDR3 is 18 amino acids long. The CDR3 bases are TGTGCCATTAGTGAGTCGGTTGGGACAGGGGAGTTATTATCACCCCTCCACTTT. This codes for CAISESVGTGELLSPLHF.

This chain links TRBV5-1 with TRBJ2-3; D call uncertain. The germline V gene has CDR1 SGHRS and CDR2 YFSETQ. V dropped 4 bases and J dropped 0 bases, with 15 bases sitting between them. CDR3 size: 16 residues. The CDR3 nucleotides read TGCGCCAGCAGCGGAAGCTTGACCTCTAGCACAGATACGCAGTATTTT. This codes for CASSGSLTSSTDTQYF.

This clone showed up just a few times. This chain joins TRBV5-1 and TRBJ1-1, with D perhaps matching TRBD1 (6 bases). The CDR3 is made up of 15 amino acids. Germline values: CDR1 SGHRS, CDR2 YFSETQ. V lost 1 base and J lost 1, with 11 bases in between. The CDR3 here is CASSLIGGANTEAFF. The DNA of the CDR3 is TGCGCCAGCAGCTTGATAGGGGGGGCGAACACTGAAGCTTTCTTT.

This sequence joins TRBV18 and TRBJ1-1; 11 positions agree with TRBD1. V dropped 8 bases and J dropped 5; count of bases not matched to a gene: 7. Per the germline V gene, CDR1 is KGHSH and CDR2 is LQKENI. The CDR3 is 14 amino acids. CDR3 loop: CASIRTGGRTEAFF. For the CDR3, the DNA is TGTGCCAGCATACGGACAGGGGGCCGTACTGAAGCTTTCTTT.

The rearrangement joins TRBV10-3 to TRBJ2-2; 8 bases are shared with TRBD1. The junction had 11 bases not matched to a gene; V was cut back by 7 bases and J by 4 bases. Germline V CDR1 and CDR2: ENHRY, SYGVKD. The CDR3 totals 16 residues. DNA of the CDR3: TGTGCCATCAACCATGCCGGACAGGGCCTCACCGGGGAGCTGTTTTTT. Translated: CAINHAGQGLTGELFF.

This clone came up a few times. The chain combines TRBV5-6 with TRBJ2-1, with 9 bases matching TRBD1. The CDR3 totals 15 residues. Germline loops: CDR1 SGHDT, CDR2 YYEEEE. The junction had 7 bases not matched to a gene; V was cut back by 0 bases and J by 9 bases. The CDR3 sequence is CASSLVQGAASEQFF. The CDR3 nucleotides read TGTGCCAGCAGCTTGGTACAGGGGGCCGCCAGTGAGCAGTTCTTC.

The chain combines TRBV7-2 with TRBJ1-2; TRBD1 matches 8 bases. CDR3 length: 13 amino acids. The germline CDR1 and CDR2 sequences are SGHTA and FQGNSA. V lost 3 bases, J lost 4 bases, and 1 base stayed unmatched. CDR3 sequence reads: CASSLDRVYGYTF. The CDR3 nucleotides are TGTGCCAGCAGCTTGGACAGGGTCTATGGCTACACCTTC.

V usage is TRBV7-2 and J usage is TRBJ2-5; 8 bases are a match to TRBD1. Trimming took 3 bases from V and 4 from J; bases not matched to a gene: 4. The germline CDR1 and CDR2 sequences are SGHTA and FQGNSA. The CDR3 runs 14 residues. CDR3 loop: CASSLRQGSETQYF. DNA of the CDR3: TGTGCCAGCAGCTTGCGACAGGGGTCAGAGACCCAGTACTTC.